The 14 T cell receptor delta chains listed next were all sequenced from one sample in a study of gammadelta T cells in human blood (dated by TCRdb to 2020 to 2021). The library was made by RT-PCR. The sample was run on an Illumina MiSeq. TCRdb reprocessed the public data with the CATT caller; entries with the same nucleotide sequence were combined afterwards. Recorded for this sample are 300 or so delta-chain clones; around two fifths of them occurred a single time. Jointly, the top ten make up around 70% of the sample. The specimen was non-Vgamma9Vdelta2 gamma-delta T cells from adult blood. All receptors come from a human donor.

This clone is judged large. This sequence joins TRDV2 and TRDJ3, with 9 bases lining up with TRDD3. This CDR3 is built from 20 residues. V lost 0 bases, J lost 0 bases, and 8 bases stayed unmatched. Germline CDR1 is GEAIGNYY and CDR2 is EKD. CDR3 DNA sequence: TGTGCCTGTGACACCCCCTGGGGGATCCCCAGCTCCTGGGACACCCGACAGATGTTTTTC. It yields the protein CACDTPWGIPSSWDTRQMFF.

This clone showed up just a few times. This likely traces to a read error, being one base from a far larger clone. This chain links TRDV3 with TRDJ1; 9 bases agree with TRDD3. CDR3 length: 19 residues. In germline, CDR1 is TVYSNPD, CDR2 GDNSRS (reference sequence). The V gene end was trimmed by 5 bases and the J gene end by 2 bases; junction bases not matched to a gene: 24. CDR3 loop: CALMAVWGGDTVITDKLIF. The DNA of the CDR3 is TGTGCCCTCATGGCTGTGTGGGGAGGGGATACGGTTATAACCGATAAACTCATCTTT.

For this clone: A far larger clone is one nucleotide away, so this likely arose from a read error. The chain combines TRDV1 with TRDJ1, with no clear D. Germline V gene data show CDR1 as TSWWSYY and CDR2 as QGS. The CDR3 sequence is 15 residues long. The CDR3 region is CARGLTSIPVSTLIF. CDR3 nucleotides: TGTGCTCGTGGGCTAACTTCAATCCCTGTTTCCACACTCATCTTT.

About this clone: A far larger clone is just one base off, so this is likely a read error. The same CDR3 arises from other DNA sequences in this sample as well. This sequence joins TRDV1 and TRDJ1; D remains unclear. The CDR3 contains 15 residues. CDR1 is TSWWSYY, CDR2 QGS, per germline. The V end was cut by 5 bases, the J end by 10 bases, with 23 bases between. In DNA form, the CDR3 reads TGTGCTCTTGGGCTAACTTCAATCCCTGTATCCACACTCATCTTT. Its translation: CALGLTSIPVSTLIF.

This clone was detected only a few times. The translation of this DNA and the TCRdb protein of a much larger clone differ at residue 17, probably owing to a read error; the protein shown here is translated from the DNA. The chain links TRDV1 to TRDJ2; TRDD3 agrees at 12 bases. Germline V lookup: CDR1 TSWWSYY, CDR2 QGS. V was pared by 3 bases and J by 12 bases, with 17 bases of the junction left unmatched. The CDR3 sequence is 18 residues long. As DNA, the CDR3 is TGTGCTCTTGGGGACTCGTACTGGGGGATACTGGAGACCGATAAACTCTTCTTT. Translated: CALGDSYWGILETDKLFF.

This clone has just a few counts. The protein TCRdb lists belongs to a much larger clone and differs from this DNA's translation at residue 7, which points to a read error; the protein shown is made from the DNA. The chain uses TRDV1 and TRDJ1; 11 nucleotides line up with TRDD3. From germline, CDR1 is TSWWSYY and CDR2 QGS. This CDR3 contains 18 residues. V shed 3 bases, J shed 2 bases, and the junction held 11 bases outside the gene matches. The CDR3 DNA reads as TGTGCTCTTGGGGACTCGTGCTGGGGGATACTGGAGACCGATAAACTCATCTTT. Translation gives CALGDSCWGILETDKLIF.

No V gene was called here, but the J gene is TRDJ2. The CDR3 has 10 residues. The DNA of the CDR3 is TGTAGTGCTTTGACAGCACAACTCTTCTTT. Translated: CSALTAQLFF.

Worth noting for this clone: A read error is likely here: a far larger clone is one base away. Within the sample, other DNA sequences also encode this same CDR3. This chain links TRDV1 with TRDJ1; 13 bases match TRDD3. This CDR3 is built from 20 residues. Germline V gene sequence: CDR1 TSWWSYY, CDR2 QGS. CDR3 sequence (DNA): TGTGCTCTTGGGGGCAACTCGTACTGGGGGATACGCGGGGTCACCGATAAACTTATCTTT. It encodes CALGGNSYWGIRGVTDKLIF.

This clone is hyperexpanded (1% or more) in the sample. The same CDR3 arises from other DNA sequences in this sample as well. The chain is built from TRDV1 and TRDJ1; the D gene is possibly TRDD2 (5 bases). Per germline, CDR1 TSWWSYY and CDR2 QGS. Trimming removed 2 bases at V and 0 bases at J, with 22 bases between. This CDR3 contains 19 residues. For the CDR3, the DNA is TGTGCTCTTGGGGAATCCGCTTCCCGCTCTATTCCGTACACCGATAAACTCATCTTT. It is translated as CALGESASRSIPYTDKLIF.

Note on this clone: A read error likely explains this, since a far larger clone differs by one base. The genes are TRDV1 and TRDJ1, with 11 nucleotides matching TRDD3. This CDR3 has 21 residues. After removal of 6 bases from V and 2 bases from J, the junction contained 23 bases not matched to a gene. Germline CDR1 and CDR2: TSWWSYY and QGS. CDR3 sequence: CALGCLAFLMGGGYATDKLIF. In DNA form, the CDR3 reads TGTGCTCTTGGCTGCCTGGCCTTCCTCATGGGTGGGGGATACGCGACCGATAAACTCATCTTT.

To note about this clone: The amino acid sequence in TCRdb belongs to a much larger clone and departs from this DNA's translation at residue 12, likely a sequencing read error; the sequence shown is translated from the DNA. The chain combines TRDV1 with TRDJ1; TRDD3 aligns across 12 bases. V gave up 3 bases and J gave up 2 bases; unmatched junction bases: 10. Germline V gene lookup returns CDR1 TSWWSYY and CDR2 QGS. The CDR3 has 18 amino acids. Here the CDR3 reads CALGDSYWGILVTDKLIF. As DNA, the CDR3 is TGTGCTCTTGGGGACTCGTACTGGGGGATACTGGTGACCGATAAACTCATCTTT.

Concerning this clone itself: With a far larger clone one base away, a read error is the likely cause. The V gene is TRDV1, the J gene TRDJ3; 9 nucleotides match TRDD3. Per the germline V gene, CDR1 is TSWWSYY and CDR2 is QGS. V trimming: 1 base; J trimming: 0 bases; junction bases outside the gene matches: 28. There are 27 residues in the CDR3. The CDR3 reads CALGERHHAFLSGDTIISSWDTRQMFF. As DNA, the CDR3 is TGTGCTCTTGGGGAACGTCATCACGCCTTCCTCTCGGGGGATACAATTATTAGCTCCTGGGACACCCGACAGATGTTTTTC.

About this clone itself: This likely came from a read error, as a far larger clone is one base away. This chain uses TRDV2 with TRDJ3, with 9 bases matching TRDD3. Germline V CDR1 and CDR2: GEAIGNYY, EKD. CDR3 size: 20 residues. CDR3 sequence reads: CACDTPWGIPSSWDTRQIFF. The CDR3 region has the DNA TGTGCCTGTGACACCCCCTGGGGGATCCCCAGCTCCTGGGACACCCGACAGATATTTTTC.

In regard to this clone: This DNA's translation and the protein TCRdb lists, from a much larger clone, do not match at residue 14, likely due to a read error; the protein shown is translated from the DNA. The chain recombines TRDV1 with TRDJ1; 12 positions agree with TRDD3. Germline assignment: CDR1 TSWWSYY and CDR2 QGS. The CDR3 runs 18 residues. The DNA for the CDR3 is TGTGCTCTTGGGGACTCGTACTGGGGGATACTGGAGACCGAAAAACTCATCTTT. Amino acids: CALGDSYWGILETEKLIF.